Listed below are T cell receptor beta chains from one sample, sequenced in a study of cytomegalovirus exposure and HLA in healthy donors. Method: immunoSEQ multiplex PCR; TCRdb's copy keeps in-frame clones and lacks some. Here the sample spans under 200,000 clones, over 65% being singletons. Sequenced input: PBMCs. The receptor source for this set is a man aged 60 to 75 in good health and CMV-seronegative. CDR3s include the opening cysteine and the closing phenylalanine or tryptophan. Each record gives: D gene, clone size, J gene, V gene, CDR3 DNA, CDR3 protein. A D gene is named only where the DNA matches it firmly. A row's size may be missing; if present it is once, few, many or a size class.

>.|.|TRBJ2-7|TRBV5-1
TGCGCCAGCAGACGAGACGGGAGCTCCTACGAGCAGTACTTC
CASRRDGSSYEQYF
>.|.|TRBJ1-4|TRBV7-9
TGTGCCAGCAAGAACAGGGAGAGCGGTGAAAAACTGTTTTTT
CASKNRESGEKLFF
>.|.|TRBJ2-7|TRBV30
TGTGCCTGGACAGGGCCAACCTACGAGCAGTACTTC
CAWTGPTYEQYF
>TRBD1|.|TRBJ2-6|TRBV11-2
TGTGCCAGCAGCTTGGCGACAGGGGGAGTGTCTGGGGCCAACGTCCTGACTTTC
CASSLATGGVSGANVLTF
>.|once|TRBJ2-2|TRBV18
TGTGCCAGCTTAGACAGGAAGGACACCGGGGAGCTGTTTTTT
CASLDRKDTGELFF
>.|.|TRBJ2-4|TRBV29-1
TGCAGCCCCCAAGATCGGGGCATTCAGTACTTC
CSPQDRGIQYF
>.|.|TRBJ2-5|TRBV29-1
TGCAGCGTTCGGGAGCAAGAGACCCAGTACTTC
CSVREQETQYF
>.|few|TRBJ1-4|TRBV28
TGTGCCAGCAGTTCTCCTGGGGGCAATGAAAAACTGTTTTTT
CASSSPGGNEKLFF
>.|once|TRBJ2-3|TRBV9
TGTGCCAGCAGCGTAGTAAGTAAGCCGGGGAGGGATACGCAGTATTTT
CASSVVSKPGRDTQYF
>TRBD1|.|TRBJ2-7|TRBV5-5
TGTGCCAGCACACAGGGGGGCGGGGACGAGCAGTACTTC
CASTQGGGDEQYF
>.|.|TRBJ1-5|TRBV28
TGTGCCAGCAGTTATCCTGGCCAGCCCCAGCATTTT
CASSYPGQPQHF
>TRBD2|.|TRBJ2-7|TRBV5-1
TGCGCCAGCAGCTTCAACCTAGCGGGAGGACCGTCCTACGAGCAGTACTTC
CASSFNLAGGPSYEQYF
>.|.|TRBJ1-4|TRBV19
TGTGCCAGTAGTATAATAACAGGCCAAGGAAATGAAAAACTGTTTTTT
CASSIITGQGNEKLFF
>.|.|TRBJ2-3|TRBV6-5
TGTGCCAGCAGTTACTCGCGGGGACGTGGTACGCAGTATTTT
CASSYSRGRGTQYF